This entry concerns a single T cell receptor beta chain. Sequencing was performed with immunoSEQ multiplex PCR; in TCRdb, only in-frame clones are kept and a portion is missing. Of approximately 730,000 clones listed, roughly 85% are singletons. The sample originates from a study of shared T cell receptors in the human thymus. Trimming cost V 6 bases and J 5 bases; bases outside gene matches: 8. CDR1 SQVTM and CDR2 ANQGSEA come from the germline V gene. This CDR3 spans 13 amino acids. The same specimen was also included in a second study, on human thymus T cells. In that study: Healthy Finnish infants undergoing corrective surgery for congenital heart defects were the donors. Resections from corrective heart surgery provided thymus tissue. Both thymic and peripheral blood repertoires showed apparently biased V and J usage. Related work showed strongly overlapping thymic repertoires across unrelated individuals.

The clonotype originates from a girl in the first two years of life with a congenital heart defect. The rearrangement uses TRBV29-1 and TRBJ1-1, with 8 bases fitting TRBD1. The sample consisted of thymocytes. CDR3 bases: TGCAGCGTCGGAATGACAGGGGTGACTGAAGCTTTCTTT. It specifies CSVGMTGVTEAFF.